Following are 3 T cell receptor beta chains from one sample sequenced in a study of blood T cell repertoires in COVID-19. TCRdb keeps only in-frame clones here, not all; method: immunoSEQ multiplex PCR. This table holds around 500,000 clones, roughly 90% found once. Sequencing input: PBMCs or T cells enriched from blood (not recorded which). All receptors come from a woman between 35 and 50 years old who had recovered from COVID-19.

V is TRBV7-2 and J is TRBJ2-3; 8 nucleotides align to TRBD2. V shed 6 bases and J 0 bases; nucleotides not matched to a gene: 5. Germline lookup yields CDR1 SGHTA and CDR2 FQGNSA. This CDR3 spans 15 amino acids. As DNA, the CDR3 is TGTGCCAGCAGGAAGTGGACTAGCAGCACAGATACGCAGTATTTT. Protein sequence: CASRKWTSSTDTQYF.

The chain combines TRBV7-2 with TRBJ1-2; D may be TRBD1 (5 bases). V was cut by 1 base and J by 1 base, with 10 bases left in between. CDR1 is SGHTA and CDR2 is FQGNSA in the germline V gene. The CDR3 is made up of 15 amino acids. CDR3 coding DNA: TGTGCCAGCAGCTTAGATTCAGGGAATAACTATGGCTACACCTTC. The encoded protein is CASSLDSGNNYGYTF.

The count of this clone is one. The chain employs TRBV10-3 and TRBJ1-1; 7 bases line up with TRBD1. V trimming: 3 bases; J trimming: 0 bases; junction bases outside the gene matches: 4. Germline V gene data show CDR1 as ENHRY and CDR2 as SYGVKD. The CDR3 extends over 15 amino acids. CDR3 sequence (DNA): TGTGCCATCAGTGACCGGGACAGCCTGAACACTGAAGCTTTCTTT. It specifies CAISDRDSLNTEAFF.